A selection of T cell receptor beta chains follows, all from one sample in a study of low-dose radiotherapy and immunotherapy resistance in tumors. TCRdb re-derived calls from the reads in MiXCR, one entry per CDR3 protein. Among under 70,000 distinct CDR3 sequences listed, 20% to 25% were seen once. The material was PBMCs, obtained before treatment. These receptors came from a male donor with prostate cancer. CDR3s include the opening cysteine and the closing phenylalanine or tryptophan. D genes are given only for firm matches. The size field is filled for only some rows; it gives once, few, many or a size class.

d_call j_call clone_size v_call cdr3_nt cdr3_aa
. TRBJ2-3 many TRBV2 TGTGCCAGCAGAGGGACTGGTGGCACAGATACGCAGTATTTT CASRGTGGTDTQYF
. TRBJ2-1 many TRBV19 TGTGCCAGTAGTATAACGGCATACAATGAGCAGTTCTTC CASSITAYNEQFF
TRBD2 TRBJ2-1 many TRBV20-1 TGCAGTGCTAGAGGGGGAGGGAACTCCTACAATGAGCAGTTCTTC CSARGGGNSYNEQFF
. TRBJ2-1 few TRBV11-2 TGTGCCAGCAGCTTAGGAGGAGGGTTGGACAATGAGCAGTTCTTC CASSLGGGLDNEQFF
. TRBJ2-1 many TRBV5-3 TGTGCCAGCAGCTTAATGGGCAACAATGAGCAGTTCTTC CASSLMGNNEQFF
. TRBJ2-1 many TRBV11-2 TGTGCCAGCAGCCCCGTAGGACAGACCAATGAGCAGTTCTTC CASSPVGQTNEQFF
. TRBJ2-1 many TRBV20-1 TGCAGTGCTCCCCGGGGGGCCAGCTCCTACAATGAGCAGTTCTTC CSAPRGASSYNEQFF
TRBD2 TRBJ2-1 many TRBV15 TGTGCCACCAGCACCGGGACTAGCGGGAGGAGGGGCCTCTTC CATSTGTSGRRGLF
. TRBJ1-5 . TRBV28 TGTGCCAGCAGCCGCGGCAGGGGAAATCAGCCCCAGCATTTT CASSRGRGNQPQHF
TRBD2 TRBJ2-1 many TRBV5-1 TGCGCCAGCAGCTCCGGACTAGCGGGAGAGGGTGAGCAGTTCTTC CASSSGLAGEGEQFF
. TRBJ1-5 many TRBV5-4 TGCGCCAGCAGCCAAGATTGGGGGGCTAATCAGCCCCAGCATTTT CASSQDWGANQPQHF
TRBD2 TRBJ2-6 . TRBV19 TGTGCCAGTCAATCCGCGTCGGCTAGCGGGAGGGATGGGGCCAACGTCCTGACTTTC CASQSASASGRDGANVLTF
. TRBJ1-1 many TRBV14 TGTGCCAGCAGCCCAGTACCGACCGGAGCTTTCTTT CASSPVPTGAFF
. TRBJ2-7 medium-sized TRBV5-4 TGTGCCAGCAGCTCGGGTACCTACGAGCAGTACTTC CASSSGTYEQYF
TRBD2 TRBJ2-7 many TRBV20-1 TGCAGTGCCAAGGGACTAGAGATTTTCATCAACGAGCAGTACTTC CSAKGLEIFINEQYF
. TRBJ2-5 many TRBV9 TGTGCCAGCAGCGTGGGGAACGAAGAGACCCAGTACTTC CASSVGNEETQYF
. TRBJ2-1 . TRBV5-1 TGCGCCAGCAGCTTGGGGCGGGTATTCAATGAGCAGTTCTTC CASSLGRVFNEQFF
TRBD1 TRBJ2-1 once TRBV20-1 TGCAGTGCTAGAGAGTGGACAGGATTACGCGATGAGCAGTTCTTC CSAREWTGLRDEQFF
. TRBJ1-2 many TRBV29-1 TGCAGCGTGATGGACAGTTCCTATGGCTACACCTTC CSVMDSSYGYTF
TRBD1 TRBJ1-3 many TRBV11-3 TGTGCCAGCAGCTCGGGACAGCTCTCTGGAAACACCATATATTTT CASSSGQLSGNTIYF